This T cell receptor (beta chain) was sequenced in a study of shared clonotypes between healthy human individuals. Germline CDR1 reads LNHDA; CDR2 reads SQIVND (reference sequence). The V end lost 3 bases, the J end lost 3 bases, and 9 bases lay between the germline ends. The CDR3 is 14 residues long. Sequencing used immunoSEQ multiplex PCR; TCRdb keeps in-frame clones, though not all of them. The data show millions of clones, approximately 93% seen once. Sequenced material: naive CD4+ T cells from PBMCs. Subset defined: CD45RA+ positively selected. The TCR was taken from a man in his late teens or twenties in good health. Some clones in this sample may be carry-over from other donors' samples. V usage is TRBV19 and J usage is TRBJ1-5, with no clear D. The CDR3 nucleotides are TGTGCCAGTAGTATCCGGCAGTACAATCAGCCCCAGCATTTT. It codes for CASSIRQYNQPQHF.